This entry describes one T cell receptor beta chain. Its antigen is unidentified. This record comes from a study of T cells in lung cancer brain metastases. Looking at the study overall: Among the 20 patients, seventeen reported tobacco use, median approximately 38 pack-years. Study-level results: Preoperative corticosteroid effects on brain metastasis T cell infiltration were not controlled. Most clones were lesion-specific, with limited overlap between paired lesions (Morisita 0.2 to 0.25).

This CDR3 has 13 residues. The V end lost 7 bases, the J end lost 2 bases, and 11 bases lay between the germline ends. Germline V gives CDR1 MGHDK, CDR2 SYGVNS. Five deparaffinized, unstained 9.5 to 10 um sections supplied tumor areas macrodissected using marked H&E slides as a guide. Produced via immunoSEQ multiplex PCR; TCRdb's table is partial and in-frame only. In the table there are under 5,000 clones, roughly nine tenths of which are singletons. The chain employs TRBV25-1 and TRBJ1-1, with no clear D. Sequencing was performed on tumor tissue from the primary lung tumor. The TCR comes from a woman aged 50 to 60 with non-small cell lung cancer. The CDR3 is CASTPGSNTEAFF. The CDR3 coding sequence is TGTGCCAGCACCCCGGGCAGTAACACTGAAGCTTTCTTT.